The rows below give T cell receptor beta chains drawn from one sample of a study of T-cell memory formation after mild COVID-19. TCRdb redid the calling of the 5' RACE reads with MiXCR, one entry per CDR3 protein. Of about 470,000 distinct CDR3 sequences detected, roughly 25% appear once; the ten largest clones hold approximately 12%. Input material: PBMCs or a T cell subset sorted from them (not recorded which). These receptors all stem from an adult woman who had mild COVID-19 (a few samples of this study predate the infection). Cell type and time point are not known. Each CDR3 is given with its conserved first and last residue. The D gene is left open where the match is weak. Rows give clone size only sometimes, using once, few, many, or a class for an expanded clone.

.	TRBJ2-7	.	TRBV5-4	CASSLPGGPTYEQYF	TGTGCCAGCAGCTTGCCCGGAGGCCCGACCTACGAGCAGTACTTC
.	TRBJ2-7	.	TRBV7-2	CASSITPREQYF	TGTGCCAGCAGCATTACCCCGAGGGAGCAGTACTTC
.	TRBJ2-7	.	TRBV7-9	CASSSSSSYEQYF	TGTGCCAGCAGCTCCTCAAGCTCCTACGAGCAGTACTTC
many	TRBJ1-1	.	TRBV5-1	CASSLQGPEAFF	TGCGCCAGCAGCCTACAGGGTCCTGAAGCTTTCTTT
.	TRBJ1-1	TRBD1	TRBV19	CASSVSDRGLTEAFF	TGTGCCAGTAGCGTATCGGACAGGGGGCTCACTGAAGCTTTCTTT
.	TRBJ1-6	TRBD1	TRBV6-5	CASRFEGTGDYSPLHF	TGTGCCAGCAGGTTCGAGGGGACAGGGGATTATTCACCCCTCCACTTT
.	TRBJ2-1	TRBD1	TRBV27	CASEAGTGGYNEQFF	TGTGCCAGCGAAGCCGGGACAGGGGGGTACAATGAGCAGTTCTTC
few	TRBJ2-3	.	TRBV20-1	CSAGLVGTDTQYF	TGCAGTGCCGGTTTGGTGGGGACAGATACGCAGTATTTT
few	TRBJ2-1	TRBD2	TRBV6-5	CASIIPGGNEQFF	TGTGCCAGCATTATACCGGGAGGCAATGAGCAGTTCTTC
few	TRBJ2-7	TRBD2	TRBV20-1	CSVMGLAVYEQYF	TGCAGTGTAATGGGACTAGCGGTCTACGAGCAGTACTTC
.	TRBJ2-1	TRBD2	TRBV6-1	CASSDELAGGVNEQFF	TGTGCCAGCAGTGACGAACTAGCGGGGGGGGTCAATGAGCAGTTCTTC
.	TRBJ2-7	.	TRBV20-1	CSARDVVQATYEQYF	TGCAGTGCTAGAGATGTAGTTCAGGCAACCTACGAGCAGTACTTC
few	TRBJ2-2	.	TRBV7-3	CASSPRRAGTSITGELFF	TGTGCCAGCAGCCCCCGCCGCGCCGGGACCAGTATTACCGGGGAGCTGTTTTTT
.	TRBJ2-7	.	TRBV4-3	CASSQGLVATGVSSYEQYF	TGCGCCAGCAGCCAAGGGCTCGTGGCTACCGGGGTGAGCTCCTACGAGCAGTACTTC
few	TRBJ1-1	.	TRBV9	CASSGGDEGPHEAFF	TGTGCCAGCAGCGGGGGAGATGAGGGTCCGCATGAAGCTTTCTTT
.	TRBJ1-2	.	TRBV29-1	CSVETGSSYGYTF	TGCAGCGTTGAAACAGGGTCGAGCTATGGCTACACCTTC
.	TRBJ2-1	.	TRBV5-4	CASSWNRDDEQFF	TGTGCCAGCAGCTGGAACAGGGACGATGAGCAGTTCTTC
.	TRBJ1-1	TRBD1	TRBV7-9	CAAIKPVGFPGGDEAFF	TGTGCCGCAATCAAACCAGTCGGTTTTCCAGGGGGCGACGAAGCTTTCTTT
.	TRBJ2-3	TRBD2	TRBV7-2	CASSLYGLAVTDTQYF	TGTGCCAGCAGCTTATATGGACTAGCGGTCACAGATACGCAGTATTTT
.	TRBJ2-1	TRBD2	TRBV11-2	CASSKSGGYYNEQFF	TGTGCCAGCAGCAAGAGCGGGGGCTACTACAATGAGCAGTTCTTC
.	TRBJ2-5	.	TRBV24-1	CATSDLQGGQETQYF	TGTGCCACCAGTGATCTACAAGGCGGACAAGAGACCCAGTACTTC
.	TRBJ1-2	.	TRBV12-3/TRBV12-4	CASSFADRNYGYTF	TGTGCCAGCAGTTTTGCCGACAGGAACTATGGCTACACCTTC
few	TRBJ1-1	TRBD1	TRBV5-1	CASYQPGQGNTEAFF	TGCGCCAGCTACCAACCGGGACAGGGGAACACTGAAGCTTTCTTT
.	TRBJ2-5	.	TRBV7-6	CASSSLLGGALETQYF	TGTGCCAGCAGCTCGCTCTTAGGGGGGGCCCTAGAGACCCAGTACTTC
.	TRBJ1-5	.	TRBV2	CASSEQVQPQHF	TGTGCCAGCAGCGAACAGGTTCAGCCCCAGCATTTT
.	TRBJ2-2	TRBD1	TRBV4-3	CASSQEGYRGQPGELFF	TGCGCCAGCAGCCAAGAGGGGTACAGGGGGCAACCCGGGGAGCTGTTTTTT